The subject of this entry is one T cell receptor (beta chain). There are 14 residues in the CDR3. From germline, CDR1 is SGHTA and CDR2 FQGNSA. Trimming pared 5 bases from V and 4 bases from J, leaving 12 bases between. Original processing methods: Estimation of nucleated cell counts relied on the amplification of reference gene primers. Sequencing used immunoSEQ multiplex PCR; TCRdb keeps in-frame clones, though not all of them. That table gives V, J and clone size, and the DNA gave D and trimming. The sample lists 45,000 to 55,000 clones, approximately 87% occurring once. The source of the sample is a study of blood T cell repertoires in COVID-19. Study-wide background: Sources were T cells, B-cell-depleted T cells, or PBMCs; the material itself was cDNA or gDNA.

The sample consisted of peripheral blood. The source is a human donor in a cohort sampled during active COVID-19. V and J are TRBV7-2 and TRBJ2-1; no clear D gene. The CDR3 protein is CASSPAPSYNEQFF. CDR3 nucleotides: TGTGCCAGCAGCCCGGCTCCTAGTTACAATGAGCAGTTCTTC.